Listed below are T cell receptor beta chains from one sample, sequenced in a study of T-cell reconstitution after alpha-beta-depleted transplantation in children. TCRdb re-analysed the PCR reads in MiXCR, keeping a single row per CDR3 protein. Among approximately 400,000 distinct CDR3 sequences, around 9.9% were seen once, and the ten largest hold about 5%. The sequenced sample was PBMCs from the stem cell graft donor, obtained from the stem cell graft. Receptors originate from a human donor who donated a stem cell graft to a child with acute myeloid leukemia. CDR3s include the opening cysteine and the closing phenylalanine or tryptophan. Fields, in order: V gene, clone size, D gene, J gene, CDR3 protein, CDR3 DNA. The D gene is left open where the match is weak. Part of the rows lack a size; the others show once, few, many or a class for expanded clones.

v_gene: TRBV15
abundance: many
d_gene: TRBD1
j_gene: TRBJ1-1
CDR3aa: CATSPRQGASTEAFF
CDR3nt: TGTGCCACCAGCCCTCGACAGGGGGCTAGCACTGAAGCTTTCTTT

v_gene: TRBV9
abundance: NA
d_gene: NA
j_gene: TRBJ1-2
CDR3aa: CASSVSQGSHTF
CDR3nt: TGTGCCAGCAGCGTATCCCAGGGCAGTCACACCTTC

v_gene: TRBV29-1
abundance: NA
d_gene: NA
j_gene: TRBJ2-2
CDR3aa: CSVVGDTGELFF
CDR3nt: TGCAGCGTTGTGGGCGACACCGGGGAGCTGTTTTTT

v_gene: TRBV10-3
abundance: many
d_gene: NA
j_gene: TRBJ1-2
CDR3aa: CAISESNGSNYGYTF
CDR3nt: TGTGCCATCAGTGAGTCGAACGGATCTAACTATGGCTACACCTTC

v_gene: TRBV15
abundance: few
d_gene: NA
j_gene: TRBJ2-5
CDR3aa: CATSRDLIQETQYF
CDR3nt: TGTGCCACCAGCAGAGATCTGATCCAAGAGACCCAGTACTTC

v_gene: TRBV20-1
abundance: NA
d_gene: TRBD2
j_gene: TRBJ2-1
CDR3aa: CSATGTSGVDEQFF
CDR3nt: TGCAGTGCTACTGGGACTAGCGGGGTGGATGAGCAGTTCTTC

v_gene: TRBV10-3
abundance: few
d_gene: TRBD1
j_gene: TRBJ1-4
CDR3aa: CAIREGTATNEKLFF
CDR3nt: TGTGCCATCAGAGAGGGGACAGCAACTAATGAAAAACTGTTTTTT

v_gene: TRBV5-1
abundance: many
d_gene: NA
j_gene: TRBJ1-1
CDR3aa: CASSRNADGGEAFF
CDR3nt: TGCGCCAGCAGCCGTAACGCCGACGGGGGTGAAGCTTTCTTT

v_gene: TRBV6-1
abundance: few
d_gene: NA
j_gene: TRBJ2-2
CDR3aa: CASLPFRDNPGELFF
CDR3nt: TGTGCCAGCCTCCCTTTCAGGGATAACCCCGGGGAGCTGTTTTTT

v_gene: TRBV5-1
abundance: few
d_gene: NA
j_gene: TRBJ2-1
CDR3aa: CASSSSDPYNEQFF
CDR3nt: TGCGCCAGCAGCTCTAGCGACCCCTACAATGAGCAGTTCTTC

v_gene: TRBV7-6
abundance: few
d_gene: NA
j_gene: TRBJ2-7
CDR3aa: CASSLLKSGHEQYF
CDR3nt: TGTGCCAGCAGCTTATTAAAATCGGGCCACGAGCAGTACTTC

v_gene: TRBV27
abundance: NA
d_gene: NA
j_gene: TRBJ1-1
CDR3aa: CASKGYRNTEAFF
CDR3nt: TGTGCCAGCAAGGGTTACAGAAACACTGAAGCTTTCTTT

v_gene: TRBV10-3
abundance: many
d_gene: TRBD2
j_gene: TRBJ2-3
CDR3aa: CAISERGTSGRAYF
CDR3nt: TGTGCCATCAGTGAACGAGGGACTAGCGGGAGGGCGTATTTT

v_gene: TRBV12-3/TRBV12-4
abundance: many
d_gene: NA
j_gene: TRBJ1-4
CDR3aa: CASSKAQNEKLFF
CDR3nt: TGTGCCAGCAGTAAGGCCCAGAATGAAAAACTGTTTTTT

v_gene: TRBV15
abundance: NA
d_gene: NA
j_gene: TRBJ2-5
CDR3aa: CATSRDGEGARETQYF
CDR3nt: TGTGCCACCAGCAGAGATGGGGAGGGGGCCAGAGAGACCCAGTACTTC

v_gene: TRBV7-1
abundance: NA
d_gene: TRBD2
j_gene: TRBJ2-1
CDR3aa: CASSSQRTSGSGSWFF
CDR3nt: TGTGCCAGCAGCTCTCAGCGGACTAGCGGGTCTGGGAGTTGGTTCTTC

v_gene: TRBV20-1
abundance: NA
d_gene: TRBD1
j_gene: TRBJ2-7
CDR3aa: CSASPAGGPYEQYF
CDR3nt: TGCAGTGCTAGTCCCGCAGGGGGCCCCTACGAGCAGTACTTC

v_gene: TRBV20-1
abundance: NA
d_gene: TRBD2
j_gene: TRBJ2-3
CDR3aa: CCARGLAGTLRTDTQYF
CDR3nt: TGCTGCGCCAGGGGACTAGCGGGAACCTTACGCACAGATACGCAGTATTTT

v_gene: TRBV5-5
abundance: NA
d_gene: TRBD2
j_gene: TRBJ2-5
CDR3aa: CASSLYASGDQETQYF
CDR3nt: TGTGCCAGCAGCTTGTACGCTAGCGGGGACCAAGAGACCCAGTACTTC

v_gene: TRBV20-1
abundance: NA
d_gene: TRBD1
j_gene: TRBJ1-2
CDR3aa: CSAPGQFGQGYTF
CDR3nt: TGCAGTGCACCGGGACAGTTTGGCCAAGGCTACACCTTC

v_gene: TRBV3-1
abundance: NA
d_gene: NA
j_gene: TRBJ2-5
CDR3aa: CASSQVPRLAIEWETQYF
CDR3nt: TGTGCCAGCAGCCAAGTCCCGCGCCTAGCAATAGAGTGGGAGACCCAGTACTTC

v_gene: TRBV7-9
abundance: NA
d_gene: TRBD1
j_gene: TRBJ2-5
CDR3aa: CASSFKTGTETQYF
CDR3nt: TGTGCCAGCAGCTTCAAGACAGGGACAGAGACCCAGTACTTC

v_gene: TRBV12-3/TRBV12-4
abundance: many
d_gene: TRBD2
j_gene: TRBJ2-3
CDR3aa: CASSFRRGVPDTQYF
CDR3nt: TGTGCCAGCAGTTTTCGGCGGGGGGTGCCAGATACGCAGTATTTT

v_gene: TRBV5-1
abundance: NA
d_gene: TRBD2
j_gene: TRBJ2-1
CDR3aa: CASSGTGTSFDNEQFF
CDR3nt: TGCGCCAGCAGCGGTACCGGGACTAGTTTCGACAATGAGCAGTTCTTC

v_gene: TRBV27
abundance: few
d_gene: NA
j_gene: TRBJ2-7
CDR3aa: CASSLYGGNYEQYF
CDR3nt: TGTGCCAGCAGTTTATACGGGGGTAACTACGAGCAGTACTTC

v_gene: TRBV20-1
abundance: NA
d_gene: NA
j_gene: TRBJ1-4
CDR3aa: CSAQRTGAGSEKLFF
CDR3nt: TGCAGTGCTCAGAGAACGGGGGCTGGATCGGAAAAACTGTTTTTT

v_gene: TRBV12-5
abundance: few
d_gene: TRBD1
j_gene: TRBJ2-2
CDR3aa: CASGWLLRQGGGELFF
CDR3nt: TGTGCTAGTGGTTGGCTCCTCCGACAGGGGGGTGGGGAGCTGTTTTTT

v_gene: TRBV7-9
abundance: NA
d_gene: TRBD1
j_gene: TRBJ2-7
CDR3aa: CAGGTGAYEQYF
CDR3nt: TGTGCCGGCGGGACAGGGGCCTACGAGCAGTACTTC

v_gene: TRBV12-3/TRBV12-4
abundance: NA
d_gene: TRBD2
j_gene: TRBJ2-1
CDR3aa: CASLLGLAGRNEQFF
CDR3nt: TGTGCCAGCCTACTGGGGCTAGCGGGGCGCAATGAGCAGTTCTTC

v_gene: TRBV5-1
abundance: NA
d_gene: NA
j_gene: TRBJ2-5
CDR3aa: CASSVGLAGLETQYF
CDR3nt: TGCGCCAGCAGCGTGGGGCTGGCGGGGTTAGAGACCCAGTACTTC

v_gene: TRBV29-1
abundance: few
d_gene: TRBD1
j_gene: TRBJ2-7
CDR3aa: CSTRDRVHEQYF
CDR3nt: TGCAGCACCCGGGACAGGGTCCACGAGCAGTACTTC

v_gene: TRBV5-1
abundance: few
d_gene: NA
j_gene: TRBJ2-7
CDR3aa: CASSLLTGSYEQYF
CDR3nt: TGCGCCAGCAGCCTACTTACAGGGTCCTACGAGCAGTACTTC

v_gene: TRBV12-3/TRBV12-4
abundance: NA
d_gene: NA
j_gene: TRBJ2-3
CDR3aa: CASSLTGITDTQYF
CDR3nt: TGTGCCAGCAGTTTAACGGGAATTACAGATACGCAGTATTTT

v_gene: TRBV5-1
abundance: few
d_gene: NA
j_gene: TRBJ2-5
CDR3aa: CASSSNGGEAQYF
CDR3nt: TGCGCCAGCAGCTCAAACGGCGGGGAGGCCCAGTACTTC

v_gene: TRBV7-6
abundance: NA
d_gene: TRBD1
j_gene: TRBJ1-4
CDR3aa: CASSPRPGGTNEKLFF
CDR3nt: TGTGCCAGCAGCCCCCGGCCAGGGGGAACTAATGAAAAACTGTTTTTT

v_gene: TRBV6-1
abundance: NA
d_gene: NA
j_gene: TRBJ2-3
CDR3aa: CASSAPTESTDTQYF
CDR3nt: TGTGCCAGCAGTGCCCCGACCGAGAGCACAGATACGCAGTATTTT

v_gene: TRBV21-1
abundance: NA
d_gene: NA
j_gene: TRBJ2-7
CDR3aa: CASSRDPGQYF
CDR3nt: TGTGCCAGCAGCCGGGACCCAGGGCAGTACTTC

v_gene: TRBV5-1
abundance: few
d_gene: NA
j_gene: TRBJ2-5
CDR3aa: CATRRGNQETQYF
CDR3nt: TGCGCCACCAGAAGGGGGAACCAAGAGACCCAGTACTTC

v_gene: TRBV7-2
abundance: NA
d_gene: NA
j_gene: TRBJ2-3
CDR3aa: CASTQLASSTDTQYF
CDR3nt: TGTGCCAGCACCCAGTTGGCCTCTAGCACAGATACGCAGTATTTT

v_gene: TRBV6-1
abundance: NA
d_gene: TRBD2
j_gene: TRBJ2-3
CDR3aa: CASTSIAGLYTDTQYF
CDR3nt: TGTGCCAGCACCTCCATAGCGGGGCTGTACACAGATACGCAGTATTTT

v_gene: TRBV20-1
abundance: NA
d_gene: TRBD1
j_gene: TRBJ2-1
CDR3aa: CSARDSYEQFF
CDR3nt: TGCAGTGCGAGGGACAGCTATGAGCAGTTCTTC

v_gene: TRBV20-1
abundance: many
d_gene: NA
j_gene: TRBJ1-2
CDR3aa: CSARARTDYGYTF
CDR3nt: TGCAGTGCTAGAGCGAGGACAGACTATGGCTACACCTTC

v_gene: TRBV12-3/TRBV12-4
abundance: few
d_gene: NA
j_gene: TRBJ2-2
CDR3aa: CAFYTTGELFF
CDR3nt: TGTGCCTTTTATACCACCGGGGAGCTGTTTTTT

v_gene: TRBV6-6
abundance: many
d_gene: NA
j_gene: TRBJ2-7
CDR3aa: CASSLASYEQYF
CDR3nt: TGTGCCAGCAGCCTAGCGAGCTACGAGCAGTACTTC

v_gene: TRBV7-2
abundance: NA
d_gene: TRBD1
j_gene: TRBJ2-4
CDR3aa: CASSLSGTGENIQYF
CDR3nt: TGTGCCAGCAGCTTATCCGGGACAGGGGAAAACATTCAGTACTTC

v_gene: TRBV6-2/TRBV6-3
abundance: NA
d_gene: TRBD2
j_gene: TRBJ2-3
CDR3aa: CASRGLASDTQYF
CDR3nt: TGTGCCAGCCGGGGACTAGCGTCAGATACGCAGTATTTT

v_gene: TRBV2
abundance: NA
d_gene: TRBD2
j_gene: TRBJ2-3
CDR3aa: CASSEVASGDTQYF
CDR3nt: TGTGCCAGCAGTGAAGTGGCTAGCGGAGATACGCAGTATTTT